The clone carrying this TCR beta chain was observed once. The data stem from a study of blood T cells in healthy people across ages. V was trimmed by 3 bases and J by 0 bases, leaving 17 bases between them. The CDR3 has 17 amino acids. From germline, CDR1 is SGHTA and CDR2 FQGNSA. Alongside a J-beta primer mix, a sample-barcoded 5' primer served in a second PCR lasting roughly 6 to 11 cycles. The template-switch adaptor, which had 12 random nucleotides, put a tag on each cDNA molecule. TCRdb analysed the 5' RACE reads with MiXCR anew, one entry per CDR3 protein. The table lists 540,000 or so distinct CDR3 sequences, about 25% of them singletons. These same records also appear under a second study, on T cells of mothers and their children. That work contributes: RNA was extracted, and all of it went into cDNA synthesis at roughly 1.5 ug per 15 ul. Inherited differences only slightly affect thymic shaping of TCR recombination output. Slightly higher, non-significant overlap characterized related mother-child pairs relative to unrelated pairs.

This TCR came from a boy aged 10-17 years in good health. Sequencing was performed on blood. The rearrangement joins TRBV7-2 to TRBJ1-1; D remains ambiguous. The CDR3 sequence is CASSLRQTTLMNTEAFF. For the CDR3, the DNA is TGTGCCAGCAGCTTGAGGCAGACTACCCTTATGAACACTGAAGCTTTCTTT.